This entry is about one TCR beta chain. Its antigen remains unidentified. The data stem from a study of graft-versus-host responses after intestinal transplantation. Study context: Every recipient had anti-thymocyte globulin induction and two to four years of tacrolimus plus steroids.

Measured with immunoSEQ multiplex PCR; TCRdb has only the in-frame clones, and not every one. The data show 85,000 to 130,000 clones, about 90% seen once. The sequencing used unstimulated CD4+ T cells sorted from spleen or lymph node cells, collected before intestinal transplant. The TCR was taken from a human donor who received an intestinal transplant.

The CDR3 DNA sequence: TGTGCCACCAGCAGATCCGGGACAGGGGCTAGTGAAAAACTGTTTTTT. Protein product: CATSRSGTGASEKLFF. The V call is TRBV15, the J call TRBJ1-4; 10 positions agree with TRBD1. Germline CDR1 and CDR2: LNHNV and YYDKDF (reference sequence). V lost 2 bases, J lost 7 bases, and 7 bases stayed unmatched. CDR3 length: 16 residues.